This T cell receptor beta chain originates from a study of response to subunit inactivated influenza vaccine. General observations from the study: Each seasonal influenza vaccination, the authors suggested, recruits few new T cells.

Each CDR3 protein gets one entry after TCRdb re-called the RT-PCR reads with MiXCR. This sample has 530,000 or so distinct CDR3 sequences, with about an eighth found just once. The CDR3 totals 16 residues. The germline CDR1 and CDR2 sequences are MNHEY and SMNVEV (reference sequence). J gave up 2 bases and V 6 bases, and 7 bases lay outside the gene matches. This clonotype was counted only a few times. Its antigen is still unknown. The TCR comes from a man aged 50 to 59 who received an inactivated influenza vaccine. Source: PBMCs from blood, taken on the day of vaccination. This rearrangement joins TRBV27 to TRBJ2-5; the match to TRBD2 covers 12 bases. The CDR3 here is CASRPGTSGLQETQYF. The CDR3 nucleotides read TGTGCCAGCAGGCCCGGGACTAGCGGGCTTCAAGAGACCCAGTACTTC.